This entry is about one T cell receptor (beta chain). Clones were read by immunoSEQ multiplex PCR, and TCRdb kept only the in-frame ones, dropping some. The table records roughly 2,000,000 clones, about 95% of them present only once. The naive CD8 population came from CD45RO-negative cells selected for CCR7, without terminally differentiated effector memory CD45RA+ cells. The sample belongs to a study of shared clonotypes between healthy human individuals. Germline loops: CDR1 SNHLY, CDR2 FYNNEI. The CDR3 runs to 16 residues. Deletions cut 6 bases from V and 2 bases from J, with 20 bases between. The J gene is TRBJ2-7, the V gene TRBV2, with a tentative D call TRBD2 (10 bases). The TCR originated in a man between 18 and 35 years old in good health. Sequences were obtained from naive CD8+ T cells sorted from blood. The CDR3 sequence is CASSGTGTSDPYEQYF. The CDR3, as DNA: TGTGCCAGCAGCGGGACAGGGACTAGCGACCCCTACGAGCAGTACTTC.